This is a list of T cell receptor beta chains from one sample in a study of cytomegalovirus exposure and HLA in healthy donors. TCRdb's table, derived via immunoSEQ multiplex PCR, lists solely in-frame clones and lacks some. In total, the table holds 150,000 or so clones. Material: PBMCs. These receptors came from a woman between 55 and 75 years old in good health and CMV-seronegative. The CDR3 runs from the conserved cysteine through the conserved F or W.

J: TRBJ1-3
V: TRBV7-9
length: 14
CDR3: CASSPTFSGNTIYF

J: TRBJ1-2
V: TRBV19
length: 14
CDR3: CASTVGQTYYGYTF

J: TRBJ2-2
V: TRBV7-3
length: 12
CDR3: CASSLNTGELFF

J: TRBJ2-1
V: TRBV5-1
length: 16
CDR3: CASSLELAGEGYEQFF

J: TRBJ1-1
V: TRBV6-1
length: 13
CDR3: CASRTGMSTEAFF

J: TRBJ1-1
V: TRBV5-4
length: 15
CDR3: CASSPWTLLTTEAFF

J: TRBJ2-3
V: TRBV7-6
length: 16
CDR3: CASSFKGQGGTDTQYF

J: TRBJ2-1
V: TRBV5-1
length: 15
CDR3: CASSRTSGSYNEQFF

J: TRBJ2-5
V: TRBV27
length: 16
CDR3: CASSLSLATSQETQYF

J: TRBJ1-4
V: TRBV29-1
length: 13
CDR3: CSVAGQGGEKLFF

J: TRBJ2-2
V: TRBV14
length: 17
CDR3: CASSRTSGGIRTGELFF

J: TRBJ2-1
V: TRBV6-1
length: 15
CDR3: CASSLSTSSYNEQFF

J: TRBJ1-3
V: TRBV18
length: 16
CDR3: CASSPDPLTTSNTIYF

J: TRBJ2-2
V: TRBV11-2
length: 13
CDR3: CASIQGGSGELFF

J: TRBJ2-7
V: TRBV29-1
length: 12
CDR3: CSVEREGDGQYF

J: TRBJ1-2
V: TRBV15
length: 17
CDR3: CATSRTRTGGFDYGYTF

J: TRBJ2-1
V: TRBV6-6
length: 13
CDR3: CASGSGGYNEQFF

J: TRBJ1-2
V: TRBV6-6
length: 12
CDR3: CATFGARDGYTF

J: TRBJ1-2
V: TRBV5-6
length: 16
CDR3: CASSTGGVRGNYGYTF

J: TRBJ2-1
V: TRBV30
length: 14
CDR3: CAWSVRGVWNEQFF

J: TRBJ1-3
V: TRBV19
length: 16
CDR3: CASSDRSSLSGNTIYF

J: TRBJ2-2
V: TRBV6-5
length: 14
CDR3: CASSLNREAGELFF

J: TRBJ2-7
V: TRBV15
length: 15
CDR3: CATSRDRDRVREQYF

J: TRBJ2-2
V: TRBV15
length: 17
CDR3: CATSDRILSGFTGELFF

J: TRBJ1-4
V: TRBV7-2
length: 14
CDR3: CASSSRDRNEKLFF

J: TRBJ2-1
V: TRBV27
length: 14
CDR3: CATQGTSEYNEQFF

J: TRBJ2-2
V: TRBV27
length: 13
CDR3: CASSLSQAGELFF